Shown below are 2 T cell receptor beta chains from a single sample sequenced in a study of blood T cell repertoires in COVID-19. Only in-frame clones appear in the TCRdb table, and some are missing; sequencing was by immunoSEQ multiplex PCR. The table records some 95,000 clones, roughly 90% of them present only once. The specimen sequenced was peripheral blood. The receptors were gathered from a human donor with active COVID-19. The donor label of this sample is uncertain.

In the case of this clone: Other DNA sequences in this sample translate to the same CDR3. This sequence joins TRBV19 and TRBJ2-7; possible D gene TRBD2, 6 bases. The CDR3 contains 14 residues. The V end lost 3 bases, the J end lost 2 bases, and 11 bases lay between the germline ends. Germline loops: CDR1 LNHDA, CDR2 SQIVND (reference sequence). CDR3 loop: CASSITGGTYEQYF. In nucleotides, the CDR3 is TGTGCCAGTAGTATCACAGGCGGGACCTACGAGCAGTACTTC.

The CDR3 coding sequence is TGTGCCAGCAGCACCTCAGTGGCCGGGGAGCTGTTTTTT. Protein: CASSTSVAGELFF. This chain links TRBV5-4 with TRBJ2-2; D is ambiguous. V was clipped by 4 bases and J by 6 bases, with 10 bases between them. Germline values: CDR1 SGHNT, CDR2 YYREEE (reference sequence). The CDR3 contains 13 residues.